The sequence of this TCR beta chain was determined in a study of blood T cell repertoires in COVID-19. TCRdb's table, derived via immunoSEQ multiplex PCR, lists solely in-frame clones and lacks some. The sample has some 140,000 clones; about 80% are singletons. What was sequenced was peripheral blood. This TCR was recovered from a woman of 80 years or more with acute or convalescent COVID-19.

CDR3 DNA: TGCGCCAGCAGCCAAGAATTTTCGATCGGGGGTCACACCTTC. It translates to CASSQEFSIGGHTF. The chain has TRBV4-1 and TRBJ1-2, with D tentatively TRBD1 (5 bases). The CDR3 covers 14 residues. Trimming left V 0 bases short and J 12 bases short, with 17 bases between. Germline CDR1 is MGHRA and CDR2 is YSYEKL.